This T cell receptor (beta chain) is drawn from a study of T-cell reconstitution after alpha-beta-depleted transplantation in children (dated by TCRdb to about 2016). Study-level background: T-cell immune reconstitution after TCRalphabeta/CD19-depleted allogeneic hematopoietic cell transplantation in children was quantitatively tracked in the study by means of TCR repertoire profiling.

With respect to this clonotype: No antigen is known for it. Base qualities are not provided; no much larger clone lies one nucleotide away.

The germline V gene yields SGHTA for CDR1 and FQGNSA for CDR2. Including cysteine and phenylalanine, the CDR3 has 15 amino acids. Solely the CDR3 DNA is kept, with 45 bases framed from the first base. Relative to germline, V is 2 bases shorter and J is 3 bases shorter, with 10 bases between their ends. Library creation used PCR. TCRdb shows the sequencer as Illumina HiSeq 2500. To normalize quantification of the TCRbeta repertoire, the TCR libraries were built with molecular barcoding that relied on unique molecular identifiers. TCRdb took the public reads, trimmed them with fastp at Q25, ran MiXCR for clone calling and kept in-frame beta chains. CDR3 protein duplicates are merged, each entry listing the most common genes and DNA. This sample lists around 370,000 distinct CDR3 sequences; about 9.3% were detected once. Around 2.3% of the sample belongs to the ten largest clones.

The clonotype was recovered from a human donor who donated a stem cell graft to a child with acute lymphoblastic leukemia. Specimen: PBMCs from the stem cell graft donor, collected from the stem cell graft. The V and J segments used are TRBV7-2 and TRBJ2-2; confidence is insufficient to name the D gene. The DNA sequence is TGTGCCAGCAGCTTAAGGTCACTACACACCGGGGAGCTGTTTTTT. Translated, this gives CASSLRSLHTGELFF.